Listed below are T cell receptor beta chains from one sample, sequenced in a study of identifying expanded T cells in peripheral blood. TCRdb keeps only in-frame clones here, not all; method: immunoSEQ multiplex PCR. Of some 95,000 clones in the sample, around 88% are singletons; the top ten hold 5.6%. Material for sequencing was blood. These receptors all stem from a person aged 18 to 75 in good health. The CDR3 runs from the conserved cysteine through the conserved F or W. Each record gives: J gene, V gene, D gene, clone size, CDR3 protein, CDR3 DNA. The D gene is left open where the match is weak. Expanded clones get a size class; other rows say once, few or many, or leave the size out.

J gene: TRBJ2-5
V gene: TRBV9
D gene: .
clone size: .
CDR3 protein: CASSVEGTLKETQYF
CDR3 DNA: TGTGCCAGCAGCGTAGAAGGGACACTGAAAGAGACCCAGTACTTC

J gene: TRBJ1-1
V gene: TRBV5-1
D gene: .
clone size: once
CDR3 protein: CASRGNLATEAFF
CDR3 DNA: TGCGCCAGCAGGGGAAATCTTGCCACTGAAGCTTTCTTT

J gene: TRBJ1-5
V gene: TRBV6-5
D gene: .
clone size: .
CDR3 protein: CASSPQVGSNQPQHF
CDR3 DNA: TGTGCCAGCAGTCCCCAGGTCGGAAGCAATCAGCCCCAGCATTTT

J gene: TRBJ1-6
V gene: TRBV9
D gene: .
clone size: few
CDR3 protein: CASSSEGRDNSPLHF
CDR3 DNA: TGTGCCAGCAGCTCGGAGGGGCGAGATAATTCACCCCTCCACTTT

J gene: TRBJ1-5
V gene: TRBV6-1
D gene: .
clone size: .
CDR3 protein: CASSFGGFFNQPQHF
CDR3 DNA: TGTGCCAGCAGTTTCGGAGGGTTTTTCAATCAGCCCCAGCATTTT

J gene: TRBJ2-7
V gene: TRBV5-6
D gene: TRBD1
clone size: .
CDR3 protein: CASSLSRWGQGYEQYF
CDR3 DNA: TGTGCCAGCAGCTTGAGTAGATGGGGACAGGGTTACGAGCAGTACTTC

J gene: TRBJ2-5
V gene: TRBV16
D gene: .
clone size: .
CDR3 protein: CASSQSGGGETQYF
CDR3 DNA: TGTGCCAGCAGCCAATCTGGGGGAGGAGAGACCCAGTACTTC

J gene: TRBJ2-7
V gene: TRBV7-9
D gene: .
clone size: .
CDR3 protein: CASSPWEQSVPYEQYF
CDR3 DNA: TGTGCCAGCAGCCCCTGGGAACAGTCGGTCCCCTACGAGCAGTACTTC

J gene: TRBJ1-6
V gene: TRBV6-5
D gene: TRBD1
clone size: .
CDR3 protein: CASSYSGQGNSPLHF
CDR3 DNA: TGTGCCAGCAGTTACTCGGGACAGGGGAATTCACCCCTCCACTTT

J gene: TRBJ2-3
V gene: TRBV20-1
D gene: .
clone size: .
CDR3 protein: CSAIDRYTQYF
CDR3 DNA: TGCAGTGCTATCGACAGATATACGCAGTATTTT

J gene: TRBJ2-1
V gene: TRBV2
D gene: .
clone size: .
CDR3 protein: CASSRTVYEQFF
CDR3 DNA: TGTGCCAGCAGTCGGACAGTCTATGAGCAGTTCTTC

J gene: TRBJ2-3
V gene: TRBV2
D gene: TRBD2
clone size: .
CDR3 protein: CASSETEAGGFVRYF
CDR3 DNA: TGTGCCAGCAGTGAAACAGAAGCGGGGGGGTTTGTTAGGTATTTT

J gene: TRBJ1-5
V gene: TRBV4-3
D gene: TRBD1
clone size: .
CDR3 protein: CASSWTGVNQPQHF
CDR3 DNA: TGCGCCAGCAGCTGGACAGGGGTCAATCAGCCCCAGCATTTT

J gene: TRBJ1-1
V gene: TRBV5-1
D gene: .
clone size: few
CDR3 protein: CASSLGGRMNTEAFF
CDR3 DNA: TGCGCCAGCAGCTTGGGGGGGCGTATGAACACTGAAGCTTTCTTT

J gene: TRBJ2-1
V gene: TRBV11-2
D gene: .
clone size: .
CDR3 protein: CASSSWGLGQFF
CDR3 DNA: TGTGCCAGCAGCTCCTGGGGACTTGGGCAGTTCTTC

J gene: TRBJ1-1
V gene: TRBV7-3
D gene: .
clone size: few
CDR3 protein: CASSSFGYRAFF
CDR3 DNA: TGTGCCAGCAGCTCCTTCGGTTATAGGGCTTTCTTT